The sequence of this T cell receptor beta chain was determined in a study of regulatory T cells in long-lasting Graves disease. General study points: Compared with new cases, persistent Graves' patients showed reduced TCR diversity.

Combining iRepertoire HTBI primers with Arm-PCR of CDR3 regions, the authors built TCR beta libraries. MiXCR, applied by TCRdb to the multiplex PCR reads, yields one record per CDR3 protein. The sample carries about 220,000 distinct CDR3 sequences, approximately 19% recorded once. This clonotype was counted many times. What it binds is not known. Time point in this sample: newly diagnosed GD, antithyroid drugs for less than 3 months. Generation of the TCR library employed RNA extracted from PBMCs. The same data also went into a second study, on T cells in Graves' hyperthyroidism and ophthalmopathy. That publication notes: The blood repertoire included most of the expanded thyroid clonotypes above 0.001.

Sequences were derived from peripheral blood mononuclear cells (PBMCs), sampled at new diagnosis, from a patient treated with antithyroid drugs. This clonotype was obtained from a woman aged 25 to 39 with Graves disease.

CDR3 coding DNA: TGTGCCTGGAGTTTCAAGACATTTGAAGCTTTCTTT. Protein: CAWSFKTFEAFF. The chain joins TRBV30 to TRBJ1-1, with D uncertain. The V and J ends lost 2 bases and 7 bases respectively, with 11 bases between them. Germline CDR1 reads GTSNPN; CDR2 reads SVGIG (reference sequence). CDR3 length: 12 residues.